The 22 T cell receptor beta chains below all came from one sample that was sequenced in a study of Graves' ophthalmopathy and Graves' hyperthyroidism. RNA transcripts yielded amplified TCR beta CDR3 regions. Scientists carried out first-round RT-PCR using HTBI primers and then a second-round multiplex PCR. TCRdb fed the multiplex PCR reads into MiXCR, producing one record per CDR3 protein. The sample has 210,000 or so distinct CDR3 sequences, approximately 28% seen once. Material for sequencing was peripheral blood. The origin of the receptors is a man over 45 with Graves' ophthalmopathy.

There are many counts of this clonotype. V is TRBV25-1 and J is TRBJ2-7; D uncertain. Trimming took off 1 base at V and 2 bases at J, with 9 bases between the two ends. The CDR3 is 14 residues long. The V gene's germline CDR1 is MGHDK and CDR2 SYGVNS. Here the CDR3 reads CASSESTRTYEQYF. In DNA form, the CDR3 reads TGTGCCAGCAGTGAATCTACAAGAACCTACGAGCAGTACTTC.

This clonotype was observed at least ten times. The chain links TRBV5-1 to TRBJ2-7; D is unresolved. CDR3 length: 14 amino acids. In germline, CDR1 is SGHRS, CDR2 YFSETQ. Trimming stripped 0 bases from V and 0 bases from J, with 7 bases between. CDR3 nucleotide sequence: TGCGCCAGCAGCTTGGGTTCTAACTCCTACGAGCAGTACTTC. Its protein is CASSLGSNSYEQYF.

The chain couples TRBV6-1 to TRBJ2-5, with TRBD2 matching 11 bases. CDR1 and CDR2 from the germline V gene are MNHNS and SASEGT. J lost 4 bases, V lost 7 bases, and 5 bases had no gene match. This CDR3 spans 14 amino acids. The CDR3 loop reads CASTLAGGGETQYF. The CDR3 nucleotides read TGTGCCAGCACCCTAGCGGGGGGAGGAGAGACCCAGTACTTC.

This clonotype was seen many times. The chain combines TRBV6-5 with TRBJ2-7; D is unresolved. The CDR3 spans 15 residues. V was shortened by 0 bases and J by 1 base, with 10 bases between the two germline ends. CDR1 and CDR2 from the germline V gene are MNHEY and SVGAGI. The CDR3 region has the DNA TGTGCCAGCAGTTACTCGAAGGTGGATTCCTACGAGCAGTACTTC. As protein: CASSYSKVDSYEQYF.

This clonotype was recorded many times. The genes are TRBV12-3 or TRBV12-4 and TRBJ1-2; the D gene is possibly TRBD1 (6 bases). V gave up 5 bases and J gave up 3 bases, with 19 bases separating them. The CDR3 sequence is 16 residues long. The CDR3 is CASSLGEGRGDYGYTF. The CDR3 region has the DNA TGTGCCAGCAGTCTAGGGGAGGGTAGGGGGGACTATGGCTACACCTTC.

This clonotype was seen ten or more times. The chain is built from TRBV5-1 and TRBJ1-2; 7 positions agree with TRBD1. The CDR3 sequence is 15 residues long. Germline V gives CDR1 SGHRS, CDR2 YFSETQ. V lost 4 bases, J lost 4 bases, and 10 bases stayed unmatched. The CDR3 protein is CASSRDPTGTYGYTF. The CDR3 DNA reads TGCGCCAGCAGCCGGGACCCGACAGGGACCTATGGCTACACCTTC.

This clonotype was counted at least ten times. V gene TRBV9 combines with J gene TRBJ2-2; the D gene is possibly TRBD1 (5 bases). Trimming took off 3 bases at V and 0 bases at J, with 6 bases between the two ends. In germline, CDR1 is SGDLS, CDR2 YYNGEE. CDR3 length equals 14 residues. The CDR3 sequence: CASSATANTGELFF. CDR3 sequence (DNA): TGTGCCAGCAGCGCGACAGCGAACACCGGGGAGCTGTTTTTT.

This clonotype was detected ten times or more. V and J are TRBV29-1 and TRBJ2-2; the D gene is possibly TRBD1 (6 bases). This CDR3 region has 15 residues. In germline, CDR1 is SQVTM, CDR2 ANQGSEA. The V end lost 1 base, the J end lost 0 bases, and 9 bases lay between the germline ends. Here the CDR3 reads CSVEAGASNTGELFF. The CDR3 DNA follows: TGCAGCGTTGAAGCAGGGGCATCGAACACCGGGGAGCTGTTTTTT.

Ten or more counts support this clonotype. In nucleotides, the CDR3 is TGTGCCAGCAGCTTAAGTCTAGCGGGAGTTGAGACCCAGTACTTC. The encoded protein is CASSLSLAGVETQYF. The chain joins TRBV7-9 to TRBJ2-5, with 10 bases identical to TRBD2. V lost 2 bases and J lost 5; bases outside the gene matches: 5. The CDR3 totals 15 residues. In germline, CDR1 is SEHNR, CDR2 FQNEAQ (reference sequence). The variable domain in full, with the rest retrieved from reference TRBV7-9 and TRBJ2-5, is DTGVSQNPRHKITKRGQNVTFRCDPISEHNRLYWYRQTLGQGPEFLTYFQNEAQLEKSRLLSDRFSAERPKGSFSTLEIQRTEQGDSAMYLCASSLSLAGVETQYFGPGTRLLVL.

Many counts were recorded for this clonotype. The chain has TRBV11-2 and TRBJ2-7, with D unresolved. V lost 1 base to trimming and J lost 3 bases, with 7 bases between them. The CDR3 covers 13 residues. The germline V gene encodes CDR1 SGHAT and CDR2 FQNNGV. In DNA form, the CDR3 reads TGTGCCAGCAGCTTAGTGGCCTTCTACGAGCAGTACTTC. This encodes CASSLVAFYEQYF.

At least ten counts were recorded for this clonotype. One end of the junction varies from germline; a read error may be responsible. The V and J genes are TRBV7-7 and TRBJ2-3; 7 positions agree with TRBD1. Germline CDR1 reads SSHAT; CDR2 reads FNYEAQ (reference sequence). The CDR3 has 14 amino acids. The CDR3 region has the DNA TGTGCTAGCAGCCTGGGACAGCGCACAGATACGCAGTATTTT. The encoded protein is CASSLGQRTDTQYF.

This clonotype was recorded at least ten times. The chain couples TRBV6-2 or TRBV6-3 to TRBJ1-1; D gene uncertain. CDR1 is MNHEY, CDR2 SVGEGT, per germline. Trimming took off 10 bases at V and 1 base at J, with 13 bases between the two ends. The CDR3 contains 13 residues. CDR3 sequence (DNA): TGTGCCACGACCGCTGAGGAGAACACTGAAGCTTTCTTT. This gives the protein CATTAEENTEAFF.

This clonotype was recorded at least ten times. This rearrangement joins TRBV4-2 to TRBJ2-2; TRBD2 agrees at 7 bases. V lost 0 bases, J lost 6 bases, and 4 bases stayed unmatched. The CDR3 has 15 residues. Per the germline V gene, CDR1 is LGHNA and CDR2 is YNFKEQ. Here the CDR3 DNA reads TGTGCCAGCAGCCAAGAGGGGCGGGAGTCCGGGGAGCTGTTTTTT. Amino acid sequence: CASSQEGRESGELFF.

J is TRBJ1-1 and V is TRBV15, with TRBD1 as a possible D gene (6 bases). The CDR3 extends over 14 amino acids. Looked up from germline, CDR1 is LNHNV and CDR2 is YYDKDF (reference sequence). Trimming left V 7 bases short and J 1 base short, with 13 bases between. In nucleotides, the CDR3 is TGTGCCACCACAGGGAGGGGGACGAACACTGAAGCTTTCTTT. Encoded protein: CATTGRGTNTEAFF.

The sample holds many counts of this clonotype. The CDR3 DNA reads as TGTGCCAGCAGGAACCGGGACAGGGGCGGCGGCAATCAGCCCCAGCATTTT. Its translation is CASRNRDRGGGNQPQHF. V and J are TRBV6-2 or TRBV6-3 and TRBJ1-5, with 10 bases fitting TRBD1. This CDR3 region has 17 residues. V was clipped by 6 bases and J by 2 bases; unmatched bases: 10. CDR1 is MNHEY and CDR2 is SVGEGT in the germline V gene.

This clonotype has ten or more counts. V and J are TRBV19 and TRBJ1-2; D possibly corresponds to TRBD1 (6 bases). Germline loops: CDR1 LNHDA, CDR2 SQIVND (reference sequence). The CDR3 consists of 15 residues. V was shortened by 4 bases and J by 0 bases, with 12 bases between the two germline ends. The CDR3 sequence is CASSTTGNSNYGYTF. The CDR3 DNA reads TGTGCCAGTAGTACCACAGGGAACTCTAACTATGGCTACACCTTC.

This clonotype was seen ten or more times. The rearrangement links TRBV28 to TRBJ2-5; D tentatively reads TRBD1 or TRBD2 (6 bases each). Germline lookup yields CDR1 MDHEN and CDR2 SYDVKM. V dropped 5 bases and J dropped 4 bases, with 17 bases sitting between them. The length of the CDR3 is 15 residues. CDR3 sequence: CASSTAWGAGETQYF. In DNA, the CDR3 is TGTGCCAGCAGTACTGCTTGGGGGGCAGGAGAGACCCAGTACTTC. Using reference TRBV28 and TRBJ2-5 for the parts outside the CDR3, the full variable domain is DVKVTQSSRYLVKRTGEKVFLECVQDMDHENMFWYRQDPGLGLRLIYFSYDVKMKEKGDIPEGYSVSREKKERFSLILESASTNQTSMYLCASSTAWGAGETQYFGPGTRLLVL.

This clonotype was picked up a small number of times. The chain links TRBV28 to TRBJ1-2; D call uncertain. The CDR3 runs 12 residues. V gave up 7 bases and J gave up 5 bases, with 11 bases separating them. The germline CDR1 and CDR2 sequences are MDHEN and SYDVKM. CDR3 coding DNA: TGTGCCAGCACCAGCCGAGGGTATGGCTACACCTTC. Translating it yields CASTSRGYGYTF.

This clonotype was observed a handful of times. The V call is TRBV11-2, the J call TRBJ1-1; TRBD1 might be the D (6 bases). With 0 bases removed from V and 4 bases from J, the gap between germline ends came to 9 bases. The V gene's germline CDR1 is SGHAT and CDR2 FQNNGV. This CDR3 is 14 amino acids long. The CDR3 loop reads CASSLDRGGTEAFF. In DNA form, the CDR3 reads TGTGCCAGCAGCTTAGACAGGGGAGGCACTGAAGCTTTCTTT.

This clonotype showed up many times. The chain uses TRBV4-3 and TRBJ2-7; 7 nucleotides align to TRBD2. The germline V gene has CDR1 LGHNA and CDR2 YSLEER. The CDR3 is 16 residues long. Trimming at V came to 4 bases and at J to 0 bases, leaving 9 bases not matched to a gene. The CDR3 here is CASSPTTSASSYEQYF. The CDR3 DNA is TGCGCCAGCAGCCCAACAACTAGCGCGAGCTCCTACGAGCAGTACTTC.

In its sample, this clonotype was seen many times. The DNA of the CDR3 is TGTGCCAGCAGCTCTACTAGCGGGGTCCCCTACGAGCAGTACTTC. Protein sequence: CASSSTSGVPYEQYF. This rearrangement joins TRBV6-2 or TRBV6-3 to TRBJ2-7; 10 bases match TRBD2. The CDR3 is 15 amino acids. The germline V gene encodes CDR1 MNHEY and CDR2 SVGEGT. V shed 6 bases and J 2 bases; nucleotides not matched to a gene: 7.

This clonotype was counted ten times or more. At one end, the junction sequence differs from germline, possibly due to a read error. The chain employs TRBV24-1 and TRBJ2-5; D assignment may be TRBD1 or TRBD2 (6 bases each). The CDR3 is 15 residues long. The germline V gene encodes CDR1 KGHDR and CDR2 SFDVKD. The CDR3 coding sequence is TGTGCCACCGGTGACAGTACGGGGGCCTCAGAGACCCAGTACTTC. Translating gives CATGDSTGASETQYF.